This T cell receptor beta chain was sequenced during a study of blood T cell repertoires in COVID-19. Germline CDR1 and CDR2: MDHEN and SYDVKM. The CDR3 is 14 residues long. Trimming shortened V by 4 bases and J by 1 base, and 10 bases separated the two germline ends. Sequenced by immunoSEQ multiplex PCR; TCRdb stores in-frame clones only, minus some. Found here are around 300,000 clones, around 90% of them singletons; the top ten hold 0.94%. The sequence was obtained from a woman in her forties who had recovered from COVID-19. The chain couples TRBV28 to TRBJ1-1; D unresolved. Source material: peripheral blood. The CDR3 sequence is CASSSSGGNTEAFF. Here the CDR3 DNA reads TGTGCCAGCAGTTCGAGCGGAGGGAACACTGAAGCTTTCTTT. The full variable domain, in which reference TRBV28 and TRBJ1-1 provide the parts outside the CDR3, is DVKVTQSSRYLVKRTGEKVFLECVQDMDHENMFWYRQDPGLGLRLIYFSYDVKMKEKGDIPEGYSVSREKKERFSLILESASTNQTSMYLCASSSSGGNTEAFFGQGTRLTVV.